Sequencing of this T cell receptor (beta chain) was carried out in a study of T cell responses to AZD1222 COVID-19 vaccine. The study, taken as a whole, reports: Repertoires were obtained solely post-peak T cell response. Among spike-specific TCRs, nearly half reportedly target unmutated variant regions. Baseline testing showed seropositivity in only 5 or 6 AZD1222 recipients. White British donors predominated, females outnumbered males, and clonal diversity was possibly underestimated.

Germline values: CDR1 DFQATT, CDR2 SNEGSKA (reference sequence). Trimming cost V 3 bases and J 11 bases, with 17 bases left between them. There are 14 residues in the CDR3. On this clone: Its matching antigen is unknown.

The data were produced by immunoSEQ multiplex PCR, yet TCRdb's version contains in-frame clones alone and is incomplete. Of about 150,000 clones in the sample, roughly nine tenths were seen once. The sequence was obtained from an adult in good health. The sample consisted of peripheral blood, taken on day 0 of MenACWY control vaccination. V and J are TRBV20-1 and TRBJ1-6; D gene uncertain. DNA of the CDR3: TGCAGTGCTAGTATTCCGGGCCTCCAGGCACCCCTCCACTTT. Amino acids: CSASIPGLQAPLHF.